Below are 5 T cell receptor beta chains sequenced from a single sample in a study of blood T cells in healthy people across ages. Sample-barcoded 5' priming and a J-beta primer mix drove a second PCR of 7 to 11 cycles. MiXCR, run by TCRdb on the 5' RACE reads, gives a single entry per CDR3 protein. Of roughly 1.6 million distinct CDR3 sequences detected, roughly a third appear once; the ten largest clones hold approximately 10%. The sequenced material came from blood. The receptors here all came from a woman aged 25 to 45 in good health.

This clonotype has more than one count but fewer than ten. V is TRBV2 and J is TRBJ2-1, with D perhaps TRBD1 (6 bases). CDR1 SNHLY and CDR2 FYNNEI come from the germline V gene. Trimming took 6 bases from V and 10 from J, leaving 7 bases between them. This CDR3 spans 10 amino acids. The DNA of the CDR3 is TGTGCCAGCAGCGGACAGGAGCAGTTCTTC. The encoded protein is CASSGQEQFF. The full variable domain, its missing parts supplied by reference TRBV2 and TRBJ2-1, is EPEVTQTPSHQVTQMGQEVILRCVPISNHLYFYWYRQILGQKVEFLVSFYNNEISEKSEIFDDQFSVERPDGSNFTLKIRSTKLEDSAMYFCASSGQEQFFGPGTRLTVL.

This clonotype was counted ten times or more. This rearrangement joins TRBV20-1 to TRBJ2-1; D ambiguous. Trimming took off 0 bases at V and 7 bases at J, with 4 bases between the two ends. Germline CDR1 reads DFQATT; CDR2 reads SNEGSKA (reference sequence). The CDR3 length is 11 residues. CDR3 sequence reads: CSARDQNEQFF. As DNA, the CDR3 is TGCAGTGCTAGAGATCAAAATGAGCAGTTCTTC.

The rearrangement joins TRBV20-1 to TRBJ2-5, with D possibly TRBD2 on 5 matching bases. The V gene's germline CDR1 is DFQATT and CDR2 SNEGSKA (reference sequence). The V end was cut by 5 bases, the J end by 1 base, with 14 bases between. The CDR3 is 14 residues long. CDR3 sequence (DNA): TGCAGTGCTGTTTCTCGGCGGGCCCAAGAGACCCAGTACTTC. It is translated as CSAVSRRAQETQYF.

In its sample, this clonotype was seen a few times. J is TRBJ2-7 and V is TRBV11-1; tentative D call: TRBD2 (6 bases). This CDR3 comprises 14 residues. Trimming shortened V by 5 bases and J by 5 bases, and 16 bases separated the two germline ends. Germline V lookup: CDR1 SGHAT, CDR2 FQDESV (reference sequence). The CDR3 loop is CASSPGLLGDEQYF. CDR3 nucleotide sequence: TGTGCCAGCAGCCCGGGACTCCTTGGGGACGAGCAGTACTTC.

This chain joins TRBV13 and TRBJ1-2; 8 bases map to TRBD1. Looked up from germline, CDR1 is PRHDT and CDR2 is FYEKMQ (reference sequence). V gave up 6 bases and J gave up 4 bases; unmatched junction bases: 7. The CDR3 extends over 14 amino acids. The CDR3 sequence is CASRPQGAVYGYTF. The CDR3 coding sequence is TGTGCCAGCAGGCCTCAGGGGGCGGTCTATGGCTACACCTTC.